This TCR beta chain emerged from a study of vaccination effects on CD4 cells after COVID-19. Study at large: Under the ViraFEST assay, PBMC were stimulated with viral peptide pools so that antigen-specific CD4+ T cells expanded. Sequencing was performed afterwards.

Study observations and caveats: Common cold coronavirus cross-reactivity was shown by only 1 of 255 vaccine-induced clones in healthy vaccinees.

Following 10 days of culture, CD4+ T cells were isolated. The participants, recipients of two vaccine doses, got either BNT162b2 or mRNA-1273. Negative nucleocapsid antibody tests before and after vaccination confirmed no previous SARS-CoV-2 infection. It was on days 3 and 7 that half the medium was replaced with IL-2 medium. Only in-frame clones appear in the TCRdb table, and some are missing; sequencing was by immunoSEQ multiplex PCR. The sample contains more than 35,000 clones, 65% to 80% of which appear only once. Only one count was recorded for this clone. As yet, its antigen is unknown. Trimming cost V 0 bases and J 1 base, with 7 bases left between them. CDR3 length: 14 residues. CDR1 and CDR2 from the germline V gene are SGDLS and YYNGEE.

The chain has TRBV9 and TRBJ2-5, with D tentatively TRBD1 or TRBD2 (5 bases each). This receptor was obtained from a human donor who received a COVID-19 vaccine. The sample was CD4+ T cells from PBMCs cultured without peptide, taken after COVID-19 vaccination. CDR3: CASSVGGIQETQYF. The CDR3 region has the DNA TGTGCCAGCAGCGTAGGGGGGATCCAAGAGACCCAGTACTTC.